This TCR beta chain emerged from a study of T-cell memory formation after mild COVID-19. The CDR3 is 10 residues long. Germline V gene sequence: CDR1 SEHNR, CDR2 FQNEAQ (reference sequence). V was pared by 4 bases and J by 6 bases, with 3 bases between. UMIs and sample barcodes were carried by the TCR alpha and TCR beta cDNA libraries that 5'RACE produced using constant-segment primers. MiXCR, run by TCRdb on the 5' RACE reads, gives a single entry per CDR3 protein. The sample includes 200,000 to 250,000 distinct CDR3 sequences, over 7.5% seen only once; the top ten take around 3.4%. This clonotype was recorded a few times. The antigen is not known. Overall study findings and caveats: Memory sampled before infection contained some responding clones, suggesting cross-reactive memory joined. CD4+ clones that contracted lay mainly in CM and EM; CD8+ ones lay in EMRA.

The rearrangement links TRBV7-9 to TRBJ1-1; no clear D gene. The TCR was taken from a man aged 18 to 30 who had mild COVID-19 (a few samples of this study predate the infection). Cell type and time point are not known. Sequencing used PBMCs or a T cell subset sorted from them (not recorded which). CDR3 sequence (DNA): TGTGCCAGCAGCTCGTCTGAAGCTTTCTTT. As protein: CASSSSEAFF.